The 18 T cell receptor beta chains below were found in one sample sequenced in a study of shared clonotypes between healthy human individuals. Terminally differentiated effector memory CD45RA+ cells were excluded by CCR7 positive selection of CD45RO-negative cells. Profiling relied on immunoSEQ multiplex PCR, and the TCRdb table lists in-frame clones only, not all of them. The sample holds fewer than 1 million clones; approximately 96% are singletons and the top ten take about 0.25%. The sequencing sample was made of naive CD8+ T cells sorted from blood. The receptors were sampled from a man aged 30 to 39 in good health.

This chain joins TRBV2 and TRBJ2-3; 12 nucleotides align to TRBD2. The germline V gene encodes CDR1 SNHLY and CDR2 FYNNEI. The CDR3 runs to 14 residues. J was trimmed by 4 bases and V by 8 bases; bases with no gene match: 4. As DNA, the CDR3 is TGTGCCAGCGTCGGACTAGCGGGACCAGATACGCAGTATTTT. It yields the protein CASVGLAGPDTQYF.

This chain links TRBV23-1 with TRBJ2-7, with 11 bases fitting TRBD1. TRBV23-1 is filed as an ORF, its function uncertain. J lost 4 bases, V lost 0 bases, and 8 bases had no gene match. The CDR3 consists of 17 residues. The CDR3 spells CASSQSQKDRGPYEQYF. CDR3 DNA: TGCGCCAGCAGTCAATCACAGAAGGACAGGGGGCCTTACGAGCAGTACTTC.

The chain employs TRBV2 and TRBJ2-3; 8 bases match TRBD1. V was pared by 4 bases and J by 4 bases, with 7 bases of the junction left unmatched. The CDR3 has 15 amino acids. Germline-derived CDR1 and CDR2 are SNHLY and FYNNEI. The CDR3 nucleotides are TGTGCCAGCAGTGGGTCGACAGGGGTGGCAGATACGCAGTATTTT. Protein sequence: CASSGSTGVADTQYF.

This rearrangement joins TRBV10-3 to TRBJ2-6; TRBD1 might be the D (7 bases). Looked up from germline, CDR1 is ENHRY and CDR2 is SYGVKD. Trimming removed 4 bases at V and 0 bases at J, with 19 bases between. The CDR3 is 19 residues long. CDR3 amino acids: CAISAPDRAGSSGANVLTF. The CDR3, as DNA: TGTGCCATCAGTGCGCCTGACAGGGCGGGGTCCTCTGGGGCCAACGTCCTGACTTTC.

CDR3 sequence: CASTLDGSYEQYF. DNA of the CDR3: TGTGCCAGCACCCTGGACGGCTCCTACGAGCAGTACTTC. The rearrangement uses TRBV28 and TRBJ2-7; D not resolved. Germline V CDR1 and CDR2: MDHEN, SYDVKM. The CDR3 has 13 amino acids. V was trimmed by 7 bases and J by 0 bases, leaving 10 bases between them.

CDR3 region: CASSSDRSYEQYF. The DNA of the CDR3 is TGTGCCAGCAGTTCAGACAGGTCCTACGAGCAGTACTTC. The chain has TRBV5-5 and TRBJ2-7; perhaps TRBD1 as D (6 bases). Trimming took off 5 bases at V and 1 base at J, with 10 bases between the two ends. The CDR3 length is 13 residues. CDR1 is SGHKS, CDR2 YYEKEE, per germline (reference sequence).

The CDR3 DNA is TGTGCCATCAGCGGGACAGGGGATCCCTACGAGCAGTACTTC. Translated: CAISGTGDPYEQYF. The gene calls are TRBV10-3 and TRBJ2-5, with 10 bases fitting TRBD1. The assigned J gene may be wrong: the sequence end matches TRBJ2-7 better. The CDR3 covers 14 residues. Germline CDR1 is ENHRY and CDR2 is SYGVKD.

V usage is TRBV5-4 and J usage is TRBJ2-7, with a possible D match to TRBD1 (6 bases). The CDR3 consists of 14 residues. From germline, CDR1 is SGHNT and CDR2 YYREEE (reference sequence). Trimming pared 4 bases from V and 1 base from J, leaving 12 bases between. The CDR3 loop reads CASSRAGESYEQYF. In nucleotides, the CDR3 is TGTGCCAGCAGCCGCGCAGGGGAATCCTACGAGCAGTACTTC.

V and J are TRBV27 and TRBJ1-2, with D unresolved. The V gene lost 5 bases and the J gene lost 6 bases, with 16 bases spanning the gap. Germline values: CDR1 MNHEY, CDR2 SMNVEV (reference sequence). CDR3 size: 14 residues. This CDR3 reads CASSTIPRDHGYTF. Written as DNA, the CDR3 is TGTGCCAGCAGTACCATCCCAAGGGATCATGGCTACACCTTC.

V usage is TRBV27 and J usage is TRBJ1-1; 7 bases are shared with TRBD1. From germline, CDR1 is MNHEY and CDR2 SMNVEV (reference sequence). V lost 4 bases to trimming and J lost 1 base; unmatched junction nucleotides: 6. The CDR3 has 15 residues. CDR3 in DNA: TGTGCCAGCAGTTCTCCGGGACAGCCGAACACTGAAGCTTTCTTT. Translation gives CASSSPGQPNTEAFF.

The rearrangement joins TRBV5-4 to TRBJ2-7, with TRBD2 matching 12 bases. The CDR3 has 15 amino acids. V gave up 0 bases and J gave up 4 bases; unmatched junction bases: 2. The germline V gene encodes CDR1 SGHNT and CDR2 YYREEE (reference sequence). CDR3 in amino acids: CASSLGLAGAYEQYF. The CDR3 nucleotides are TGTGCCAGCAGCTTGGGACTAGCGGGAGCGTACGAGCAGTACTTC.

The J gene is TRBJ2-1, the V gene TRBV7-9, with 10 bases matching TRBD2. The CDR3 is 16 amino acids. The germline gives CDR1 SEHNR, CDR2 FQNEAQ (reference sequence). J lost 3 bases, V lost 5 bases, and 7 bases had no gene match. The CDR3 nucleotides are TGTGCCAGCAGCCCCCCCACTAGCGGGAACTACAATGAGCAGTTCTTC. Amino acids: CASSPPTSGNYNEQFF.

This chain links TRBV6-6 with TRBJ2-7; D is unclear. The V gene lost 6 bases and the J gene lost 0 bases, with 9 bases spanning the gap. The CDR3 contains 13 residues. Germline V gene data show CDR1 as MNHNY and CDR2 as SVGAGI (reference sequence). This CDR3 is CASRDSSSYEQYF. CDR3 bases: TGTGCCAGCAGAGACTCGAGCTCCTACGAGCAGTACTTC.

The J gene is TRBJ2-1, the V gene TRBV7-9, with a weak D call TRBD2 (6 bases). Deletions cut 5 bases from V and 1 base from J, with 15 bases between. The length of the CDR3 is 16 residues. Germline V CDR1 and CDR2: SEHNR, FQNEAQ (reference sequence). The CDR3 nucleotides are TGTGCCAGCAGCGTAGACGGGGGTGATTCCTACAATGAGCAGTTCTTC. Its protein product is CASSVDGGDSYNEQFF. Using reference TRBV7-9 and TRBJ2-1 for the parts outside the CDR3, the full variable domain is DTGVSQNPRHKITKRGQNVTFRCDPISEHNRLYWYRQTLGQGPEFLTYFQNEAQLEKSRLLSDRFSAERPKGSFSTLEIQRTEQGDSAMYLCASSVDGGDSYNEQFFGPGTRLTVL.

The J gene is TRBJ1-3, the V gene TRBV14, with D perhaps TRBD1 (5 bases). Per germline, CDR1 SGHDN and CDR2 FVKESK. The CDR3 runs to 14 residues. V was trimmed by 4 bases and J by 3 bases, leaving 10 bases between them. The DNA of the CDR3 is TGTGCCAGCAGCCGGCAGGGCAGTGGAAACACCATATATTTT. It is translated as CASSRQGSGNTIYF.

This chain joins TRBV2 and TRBJ1-2; no clear D. Germline V gene data show CDR1 as SNHLY and CDR2 as FYNNEI. This CDR3 contains 12 residues. Trimming removed 6 bases from V and 3 bases from J, with 8 bases in between. DNA of the CDR3: TGTGCCAGCAGGGGAGGGTACTATGGCTACACCTTC. Its translation is CASRGGYYGYTF.

This chain uses TRBV12-5 with TRBJ2-1, with TRBD2 identical over 12 bases. Germline V gene lookup returns CDR1 LGHNT and CDR2 FRNRAP. This CDR3 is built from 16 residues. V lost 5 bases to trimming and J lost 4 bases; unmatched junction nucleotides: 6. As DNA, the CDR3 is TGTGCTAGTGGTAACTATCTAGCGGGAGGGTACAATGAGCAGTTCTTC. Translation gives CASGNYLAGGYNEQFF.

The chain is built from TRBV21-1 and TRBJ2-7. TRBV21-1 is classified as a pseudogene. The CDR3 sequence is 19 residues long. This chain's CDR3 is CASSPRWGNNRTISYEQYF. The CDR3 DNA follows: TGTGCCAGCAGCCCTAGGTGGGGGAATAACCGTACAATCTCCTACGAGCAGTACTTC.